This entry features one TCR beta chain sequence. This clonotype showed up many times. The target of this receptor is not known. Within one base of it there is no much larger clone, and no base qualities were kept. Patients with ophthalmopathy had moderately to severely active disease, with a Clinical Activity Score of 3 or more, a NOSPECS grade of 4 or more, and a disease duration of less than 3 months. Anyone with other autoimmune diseases, uncontrolled infections, pregnancy or lactation was excluded from the study. Diagnosis was based on clinical symptoms, serum thyroxine, TRAb, thyroid ultrasound and orbital computed tomography. Ficoll-Paque density gradient centrifugation was used to isolate PBMCs from 9.5 to 10 ml of fresh peripheral blood. Trizol reagent was used to extract the total RNA, and its quality was then checked on an Agilent 2100 Bioanalyzer. TCR beta CDR3 regions were amplified from RNA transcripts for repertoire sequencing. HTBI primers and the Qiagen OneStep RT-PCR kit were used in a first-round RT-PCR, which was followed by a second-round multiplex PCR, size selection and purification. Sequencing of the libraries was carried out on an Illumina HiSeq2000 in paired-end mode with 100 bp reads. Per the source publication's procedure: SOAPnuke was used for read processing, and reads with adapters, uncalled bases, a mean Phred below 15, or no exact constant-primer or identifier match were discarded. COPE v1.2.5 was used to merge high-quality paired reads. Unique nucleotide sequences were defined as clonotypes and aligned to IMGT TRB V, D and J references using MiTCR v1.1. Analysis was restricted to V-J combinations with a frequency above 0.0001, which covered 98% to 99.2% of repertoires. For each V-J combination, a TCR clonal expansion and chaos score was defined as the ratio of F50 clonal expansion to chaos observed in the TCRdist matrix. Welch's t-statistics and random forest were used to reduce the features to 10 to 15 V-J combinations, which were then used as input to a naive Bayes classifier. The similarity between thyroid and blood repertoires was quantified using the Morisita-Horn index. TCRdb reprocessed the public reads (quality trimming at Q25 with fastp, clone calling with MiXCR) and kept in-frame beta chains. Each entry merges the rows of one CDR3 protein and shows their most common DNA and genes. These V and J calls originate from TCRdb's pipeline instead of the authors' own analysis. The sample table holds 200,000 to 250,000 distinct CDR3 sequences, of which about 22% were seen once. Approximately 40% of the sample belongs to the ten largest clones.

This specimen comes from a study of Graves' ophthalmopathy and Graves' hyperthyroidism listed by TCRdb under 2018. General notes on the study: Peripheral blood was collected at initial diagnosis, before any treatment. The independent validation cohort included 18 hyperthyroidism patients plus 17 patients who later progressed from hyperthyroidism to ophthalmopathy. To tell Graves' ophthalmopathy apart from Graves' hyperthyroidism, and to predict which patients would progress to ophthalmopathy, the study relied on TCR beta repertoire signatures. The 90 or so discovery patients were randomly split 7:3 into training and test sets. In more than five hyperthyroidism patients, the T-cell repertoires found in thyroid tissue were compared with those found in blood. In total, over 130 blood samples were TCR-sequenced: some 43 ophthalmopathy, roughly 80 hyperthyroidism and some 17 hyperthyroidism-to-ophthalmopathy patients. Once sampling was done, hyperthyroidism patients were given methimazole at a starting dose of 30 mg daily, while ophthalmopathy patients were given high-dose intravenous methylprednisolone. To explore V-J signatures distinguishing ophthalmopathy from hyperthyroidism, a discovery set of about a hundred patients (fewer than 45 ophthalmopathy, about 57 stable hyperthyroidism) was enrolled. Beyond this particular receptor, the publication reports: Ophthalmopathy was separated from stable hyperthyroidism by the 13-signature model with about 88% sensitivity and around 81% specificity in cross-validation and with 80%/75% in the test set. In validation, the model predicted ophthalmopathy progression with 70.59% sensitivity and roughly 72% specificity; 12 predicted patients were CT-confirmed with GO in a median of 6.5 months. Most of the expanded thyroid clonotypes with a frequency above 0.001 were also detected in blood, and it was suggested that the thyroid immune response may be reflected by blood repertoires. Sample size was not predetermined statistically, and investigators were not blinded to group allocation.

There are 13 amino acids in the CDR3, from cysteine to phenylalanine inclusive. The CDR3 DNA has 39 bases and is translated from base 1. The junction shows trimming of 11 bases on V and 0 bases on J, plus 13 bases between the germline ends. In the germline V gene, CDR1 corresponds to MNHNS and CDR2 to SASEGT. The source material was peripheral blood. The clonotype was recovered from a woman aged 45-65 years with Graves' ophthalmopathy. Donor details come from another sample of the same person, matched by shared clones. The V and J genes are TRBV6-1 and TRBJ1-2; the D gene is possibly TRBD1, with 5 bases matching. The CDR3 here reads CAGGGGANYGYTF. The DNA reads TGTGCCGGTGGTGGAGGGGCTAACTATGGCTACACCTTC.